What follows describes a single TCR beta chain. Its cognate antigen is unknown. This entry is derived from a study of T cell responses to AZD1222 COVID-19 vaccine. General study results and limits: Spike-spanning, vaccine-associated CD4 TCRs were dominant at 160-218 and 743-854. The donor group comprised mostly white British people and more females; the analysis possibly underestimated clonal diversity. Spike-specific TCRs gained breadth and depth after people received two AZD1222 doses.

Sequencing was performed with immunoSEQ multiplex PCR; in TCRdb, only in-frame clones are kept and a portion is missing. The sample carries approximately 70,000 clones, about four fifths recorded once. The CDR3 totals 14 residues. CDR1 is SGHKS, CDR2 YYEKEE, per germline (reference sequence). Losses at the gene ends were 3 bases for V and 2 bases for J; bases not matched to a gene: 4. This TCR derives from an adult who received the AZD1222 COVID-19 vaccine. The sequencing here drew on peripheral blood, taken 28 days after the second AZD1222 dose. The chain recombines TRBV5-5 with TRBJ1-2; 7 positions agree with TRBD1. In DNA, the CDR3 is TGTGCCAGCAGCTCGGAGACAGGGAACTATGGCTACACCTTC. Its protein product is CASSSETGNYGYTF.